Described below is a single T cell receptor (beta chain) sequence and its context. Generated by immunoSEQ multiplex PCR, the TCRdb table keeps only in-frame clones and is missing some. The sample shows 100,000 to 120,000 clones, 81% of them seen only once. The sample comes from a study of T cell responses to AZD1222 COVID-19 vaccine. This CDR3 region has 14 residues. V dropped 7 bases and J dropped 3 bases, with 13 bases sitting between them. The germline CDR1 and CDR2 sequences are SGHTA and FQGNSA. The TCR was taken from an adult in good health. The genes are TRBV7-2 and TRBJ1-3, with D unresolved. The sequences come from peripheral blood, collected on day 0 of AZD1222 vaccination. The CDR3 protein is CASKRDNGGNTIYF. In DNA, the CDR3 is TGTGCCAGCAAGCGCGACAATGGTGGAAACACCATATATTTT.